This is a list of T cell receptor beta chains from one sample in a study of T cells after yellow fever vaccination. A single record per CDR3 protein comes from TCRdb applying MiXCR to the 5' RACE reads. The sample contains some 560,000 distinct CDR3 sequences, around 21% of which appear only once. The sample here was PBMCs, taken 15 days after the yellow fever booster vaccination. The receptors come from a man aged 25-45 years who received the YFV17D yellow fever vaccine. Both conserved end residues are part of each CDR3. D genes are given only for firm matches. Not every row has a clone size; where given, it reads once, few, many or a size class.

TRBD2,TRBJ2-1,few,TRBV27,TGTGCCAGCAGTTCTAGCGGACCTGGGGCTGAGCAGTTCTTC,CASSSSGPGAEQFF
TRBD2,TRBJ2-1,-,TRBV20-1,TGCAGTGCCCAGACTAGCGGGGATTTAAAGCAGTTCTTC,CSAQTSGDLKQFF
-,TRBJ2-6,few,TRBV27,TGTGCCAGCAGTTTAGGGATCTCTGGGGCCAACGTCCTGACTTTC,CASSLGISGANVLTF
TRBD1,TRBJ2-5,-,TRBV29-1,TGCAGCGTTCCCCAGGTGGGGACAGGGTATCGGGAGACCCAGTACTTC,CSVPQVGTGYRETQYF
-,TRBJ2-5,-,TRBV18,TGTGCCAGCACCCCTCCGGGATTGAGGGAGACCCAGTACTTC,CASTPPGLRETQYF
TRBD2,TRBJ2-5,few,TRBV6-1,TGTGCCAGCAAGGCCTGGGGGGGACAAGAGACCCAGTACTTC,CASKAWGGQETQYF
TRBD2,TRBJ2-2,few,TRBV2,TGTGCCAGCAGGTTACTAGCGGGAAGGTCCACCGGGGAGCTGTTTTTT,CASRLLAGRSTGELFF
TRBD2,TRBJ2-1,few,TRBV5-1,TGCGCCAGCAGCTTTCCCCCTCTAGCGGGAGCCCATGAGCAGTTCTTC,CASSFPPLAGAHEQFF
-,TRBJ1-2,-,TRBV13,TGTGCCAGCAACAAGAACAGAGCTAACTATGGCTACACCTTC,CASNKNRANYGYTF
-,TRBJ2-7,-,TRBV7-2,TGTGCCAGCAGCCCGTGGATAATAAGGACAGCCCACTACGAGCAGTACTTC,CASSPWIIRTAHYEQYF
-,TRBJ2-7,few,TRBV5-1,TGCGCCAGCAGACTTAGAGGTGGAGGGGACGAGCAGTACTTC,CASRLRGGGDEQYF
-,TRBJ2-3,few,TRBV5-1,TGCGCCAGCAGCCCAGGGGCGGGCCTTAGCACAGATACGCAGTATTTT,CASSPGAGLSTDTQYF
TRBD2,TRBJ2-5,few,TRBV19,TGTGCCAGTAGTATCCGGACTAGCGGAAAAGAGACCCAGTACTTC,CASSIRTSGKETQYF
-,TRBJ2-7,-,TRBV7-2,TGTGCCAGCAGCTTCTCGGCAGAACCCCATTTC,CASSFSAEPHF
-,TRBJ2-7,-,TRBV6-5,TGTGCCAGCAGCCGGACCCTAGGCGAGCAGTACTTC,CASSRTLGEQYF
-,TRBJ2-1,-,TRBV6-2/TRBV6-3,TGTGCCAGCAGTAATTTAAATGAGCAGTTCTTC,CASSNLNEQFF
-,TRBJ2-7,-,TRBV25-1,TGTGCCAGCAGCAAACCGGGACCTTCCTACGAGCAGTACTTC,CASSKPGPSYEQYF
-,TRBJ1-1,-,TRBV29-1,TGCAGCCTTAGGGTCGAAGCTGAAGCTTTCTTT,CSLRVEAEAFF
-,TRBJ2-5,few,TRBV19,TGTGCCACCCGAGAAGGGGGAGAAGAGACCCAGTACTTC,CATREGGEETQYF
TRBD2,TRBJ2-7,-,TRBV25-1,TGTGCCAGCAGTGCCCTAGGGCGGGAGGGCCCCGAGCACTACTTC,CASSALGREGPEHYF